The 30 T cell receptor beta chains reported below all come from one sample, sequenced in a study of OX40 agonist ivuxolimab in advanced cancers. The receptor library was made with the immunoSEQ multiplex PCR assay. In its TCRdb copy, this immuneACCESS table keeps in-frame sequences only and misses some clones. Where compared with another copy, unresolved V genes explain less than half of these, and the others have no known cause. A total of about 80,000 clones appear in this sample, about 90% of them only once. About 9.4% of the sample rests with the top ten. Source: CD4+ or CD8+ T cells sorted from blood, taken in a trial of the OX40 agonist ivuxolimab. The receptors originated from an adult with an advanced solid tumor such as melanoma, head and neck, liver or kidney cancer.

This clone was found a few times. The chain employs TRBV13 and TRBJ2-7; maybe TRBD1 (5 bases). The CDR3 length is 16 residues. Trimming cost V 2 bases and J 3 bases, with 17 bases left between them. Germline CDR1 PRHDT, CDR2 FYEKMQ (reference sequence). For the CDR3, the DNA is TGTGCCAGCAGCTTAAGCCCGACAGACGGTTTCTACGAGCAGTACTTC. It encodes CASSLSPTDGFYEQYF. The full variable domain, its missing parts supplied by reference TRBV13 and TRBJ2-7, is AAGVIQSPRHLIKEKRETATLKCYPIPRHDTVYWYQQGPGQDPQFLISFYEKMQSDKGSIPDRFSAQQFSDYHSELNMSSLELGDSALYFCASSLSPTDGFYEQYFGPGTRLTVT.

The chain recombines TRBV7-2 with TRBJ2-5; TRBD2 matches at 11 bases. The DNA matches TRBJ2-7 better at its end, which makes the J call doubtful. This CDR3 is 14 amino acids long. Germline CDR1 reads SGHTA; CDR2 reads FQGNSA. The DNA for the CDR3 is TGTGCCAGCTGCCCAATAGCGGGGGGGCACGAGCAGTACTTC. The encoded protein is CASCPIAGGHEQYF.

This rearrangement joins TRBV11-2 to TRBJ2-7, with a tentative D call TRBD2 (5 bases). With 3 bases removed from V and 4 bases from J, the gap between germline ends came to 10 bases. Germline V gene sequence: CDR1 SGHAT, CDR2 FQNNGV. This CDR3 has 13 residues. In DNA form, the CDR3 reads TGTGCCAGCAGCTTTTACGGAGGATACGAGCAGTACTTC. Protein sequence: CASSFYGGYEQYF.

This chain connects TRBV4-3 to TRBJ2-1; D might be TRBD2 (6 bases). Germline V CDR1 and CDR2: LGHNA, YSLEER. This CDR3 spans 15 amino acids. Trimming took off 0 bases at V and 8 bases at J, with 14 bases between the two ends. This CDR3 reads CASSQEALWGDEQFF. The DNA for the CDR3 is TGCGCCAGCAGCCAAGAGGCCCTCTGGGGGGATGAGCAGTTCTTC.

This clone was seen once. This chain uses TRBV27 with TRBJ2-3; the match to TRBD1 covers 11 bases. V dropped 3 bases and J dropped 4; count of bases not matched to a gene: 6. The CDR3 loop spans 16 amino acids. The germline V gene has CDR1 MNHEY and CDR2 SMNVEV (reference sequence). CDR3: CASSFPGTGGADTQYF. CDR3 coding DNA: TGTGCCAGCAGTTTCCCTGGGACAGGGGGAGCAGATACGCAGTATTTT.

The gene calls are TRBV11-2 and TRBJ2-7, with 7 bases lining up with TRBD1. The CDR3 is 13 residues long. Germline V gene data show CDR1 as SGHAT and CDR2 as FQNNGV. The trim removed 5 bases at V and 2 bases at J, leaving 3 bases unmatched. This CDR3 is CASSAGTAYEQYF. CDR3 coding DNA: TGTGCCAGCAGCGCCGGGACAGCCTACGAGCAGTACTTC.

The genes are TRBV19 and TRBJ2-2, with unresolved D. Germline CDR1 reads LNHDA; CDR2 reads SQIVND (reference sequence). CDR3 length: 13 residues. V lost 6 bases to trimming and J lost 3 bases, with 8 bases between them. The CDR3 loop is CASSRPYTGELFF. As DNA, the CDR3 is TGTGCCAGTAGCCGGCCATACACCGGGGAGCTGTTTTTT.

This chain connects TRBV27 to TRBJ2-5; the match to TRBD2 covers 13 bases. V was pared by 1 base and J by 4 bases, with 3 bases of the junction left unmatched. The germline CDR1 and CDR2 sequences are MNHEY and SMNVEV (reference sequence). This CDR3 spans 16 amino acids. The CDR3 sequence is CASSLLTSGGLETQYF. The CDR3 region has the DNA TGTGCCAGCAGTTTATTGACTAGCGGGGGGTTAGAGACCCAGTACTTC.

This chain's CDR3 is CASSLIGQGADGYTF. CDR3 DNA: TGTGCCAGCAGCTTAATTGGACAGGGGGCTGATGGCTACACCTTC. The V call is TRBV13, the J call TRBJ1-2, with TRBD1 matching 11 bases. The CDR3 extends over 15 amino acids. Germline-derived CDR1 and CDR2 are PRHDT and FYEKMQ (reference sequence). V gave up 2 bases and J gave up 6 bases; unmatched junction bases: 5.

The J gene is TRBJ2-7, the V gene TRBV12-5; maybe TRBD2 (6 bases). The germline V and J ends were trimmed by 3 bases and 6 bases, with 9 bases remaining between them. This CDR3 has 12 residues. Per the germline V gene, CDR1 is LGHNT and CDR2 is FRNRAP. The CDR3: CASGFPGSEQYF. Written as DNA, the CDR3 is TGTGCTAGTGGTTTCCCCGGGAGCGAGCAGTACTTC.

This rearrangement joins TRBV27 to TRBJ1-5; D possibly corresponds to TRBD1 (6 bases). The CDR3 length is 16 residues. V dropped 1 base and J dropped 1 base, with 11 bases sitting between them. Germline lookup yields CDR1 MNHEY and CDR2 SMNVEV (reference sequence). CDR3 region: CASSLWGRDSNQPQHF. DNA of the CDR3: TGTGCCAGCAGTTTATGGGGGCGGGACAGCAATCAGCCCCAGCATTTT.

The genes are TRBV2 and TRBJ2-7; D possibly corresponds to TRBD1 (5 bases). This CDR3 spans 11 amino acids. V lost 9 bases to trimming and J lost 4 bases, with 10 bases between them. Germline V gene lookup returns CDR1 SNHLY and CDR2 FYNNEI. CDR3 in DNA: TGTGCCAGACAGGACGGGTACGAGCAGTACTTC. Encoded protein: CARQDGYEQYF.

V usage is TRBV4-1 and J usage is TRBJ1-5; no definite D call. The CDR3 is 13 amino acids. Trimming removed 1 base from V and 4 bases from J, with 5 bases in between. Germline V CDR1 and CDR2: MGHRA, YSYEKL. The CDR3 here is CASSQVENQPQHF. The DNA of the CDR3 is TGCGCCAGCAGCCAAGTAGAGAATCAGCCCCAGCATTTT.

V usage is TRBV30 and J usage is TRBJ2-2; the D is unclear. The CDR3 runs to 14 residues. Trimming removed 3 bases at V and 7 bases at J, with 15 bases between. CDR1 and CDR2 (germline): GTSNPN, SVGIG (reference sequence). CDR3 in amino acids: CAWSQPSRDGELFF. Written as DNA, the CDR3 is TGTGCCTGGAGCCAACCTTCTAGGGACGGGGAGCTGTTTTTT.

The J gene is TRBJ2-7, the V gene TRBV5-6; D call uncertain. V was pared by 0 bases and J by 5 bases, with 9 bases between. Germline V gene lookup returns CDR1 SGHDT and CDR2 YYEEEE. The CDR3 is made up of 13 amino acids. CDR3 protein: CASSLGADDEQYF. The CDR3 DNA reads as TGTGCCAGCAGCTTGGGGGCAGACGACGAGCAGTACTTC.

The rearrangement links TRBV19 to TRBJ2-5; TRBD1 matches 8 bases. The CDR3 spans 15 residues. Germline V gene sequence: CDR1 LNHDA, CDR2 SQIVND (reference sequence). V gave up 5 bases and J gave up 1 base; unmatched junction bases: 6. For the CDR3, the DNA is TGTGCCAGTAGTCTCCTGACAGGGGCCCAAGAGACCCAGTACTTC. Its protein product is CASSLLTGAQETQYF.

The V gene is TRBV15, the J gene TRBJ1-5; the D gene is possibly TRBD1 (6 bases). Germline CDR1 LNHNV, CDR2 YYDKDF (reference sequence). V was pared by 3 bases and J by 5 bases, with 14 bases between. This CDR3 comprises 15 residues. Here the CDR3 DNA reads TGTGCCACCAGCAGGCGACAGGCCTGGGATCAGCCCCAGCATTTT. Protein product: CATSRRQAWDQPQHF.

This chain connects TRBV19 to TRBJ2-2; D is possibly TRBD1 (5 bases). The CDR3 length is 13 residues. Germline V gives CDR1 LNHDA, CDR2 SQIVND (reference sequence). V gave up 6 bases and J gave up 5 bases, with 10 bases separating them. This CDR3 reads CASRGPNTGELFF. CDR3 DNA: TGTGCCAGTAGGGGGCCAAATACCGGGGAGCTGTTTTTT.

The chain couples TRBV20-1 to TRBJ2-7; D unclear. CDR3 length: 11 amino acids. CDR1 is DFQATT and CDR2 is SNEGSKA in the germline V gene (reference sequence). V was clipped by 5 bases and J by 4 bases, with 9 bases between them. CDR3 sequence (DNA): TGCAGTGCTCCAGGTGTATACGAGCAGTACTTC. Translating it yields CSAPGVYEQYF.

V is TRBV6-5 and J is TRBJ2-2; no clear D gene. CDR3 size: 10 residues. The V end was cut by 8 bases, the J end by 7 bases, with 5 bases between. Germline CDR1 and CDR2: MNHEY and SVGAGI. The CDR3 region has the DNA TGTGCCAGCTGGCACGGGGAGCTGTTTTTT. Its protein is CASWHGELFF.

The DNA for the CDR3 is TGTGCCATCAGTGAGTCAGGGGGGGACACCTACGAGCAGTACTTC. Translation gives CAISESGGDTYEQYF. The chain uses TRBV10-3 and TRBJ2-7; a weak D match, TRBD2 (7 bases). The CDR3 has 15 residues. The ends were cut back, 0 bases at V and 2 bases at J, with 11 bases in the middle. CDR1 ENHRY and CDR2 SYGVKD come from the germline V gene.

Here the CDR3 reads CASSLAGSSYEQYF. CDR3 DNA sequence: TGTGCCAGCAGCTTAGCAGGGTCCTCCTACGAGCAGTACTTC. The chain joins TRBV7-9 to TRBJ2-7, with D unresolved. Germline lookup yields CDR1 SEHNR and CDR2 FQNEAQ (reference sequence). V was clipped by 0 bases and J by 0 bases, with 6 bases between them. The CDR3 is 14 residues long.

The chain couples TRBV4-1 to TRBJ1-1; D ambiguous. Trimming shortened V by 4 bases and J by 1 base, and 7 bases separated the two germline ends. Germline V gene sequence: CDR1 MGHRA, CDR2 YSYEKL. This CDR3 is built from 13 residues. The CDR3 here is CASSRGSNTEAFF. CDR3 DNA sequence: TGCGCCAGCAGCCGAGGATCGAACACTGAAGCTTTCTTT.

The count of this clone is one. The gene calls are TRBV7-9 and TRBJ2-1, with D possibly being TRBD1 or TRBD2 (6 bases each). The CDR3 totals 16 residues. Germline CDR1 reads SEHNR; CDR2 reads FQNEAQ (reference sequence). V lost 6 bases and J lost 4, with 19 bases in between. This CDR3 is CASRPTGGLGYNEQFF. CDR3 in DNA: TGTGCCAGCAGGCCAACTGGGGGGCTAGGGTACAATGAGCAGTTCTTC.

The chain joins TRBV10-3 to TRBJ1-1; no firm D call. The CDR3 has 14 residues. The germline CDR1 and CDR2 sequences are ENHRY and SYGVKD. V lost 1 base to trimming and J lost 4 bases, with 10 bases between them. CDR3 nucleotide sequence: TGTGCCATCAGTGAGTTATGGGATAGCACTGAAGCTTTCTTT. Translated: CAISELWDSTEAFF.

This clone showed up just once. This chain links TRBV2 with TRBJ1-5; no clear D. V was pared by 0 bases and J by 5 bases, with 8 bases between. From germline, CDR1 is SNHLY and CDR2 FYNNEI. The CDR3 is 14 amino acids. CDR3 sequence reads: CASSEAMGHQPQHF. CDR3 in DNA: TGTGCCAGCAGTGAAGCCATGGGTCATCAGCCCCAGCATTTT.

Of note for this clone: At one end the junction does not follow the germline gene, possibly because of a read error. This sequence joins TRBV5-8 and TRBJ2-7, with unresolved D. The CDR3 loop spans 16 amino acids. Looked up from germline, CDR1 is SGHTS and CDR2 is YDEGEE. As DNA, the CDR3 is TGTGCTAGCAGCTTGGGCAGCAGGAGTGGCCGAGGCGAGCAGTACTTC. This encodes CASSLGSRSGRGEQYF.

The rearrangement joins TRBV11-2 to TRBJ2-3; the match to TRBD1 covers 9 bases. Germline loops: CDR1 SGHAT, CDR2 FQNNGV. CDR3 size: 14 residues. Losses at the gene ends were 5 bases for V and 6 bases for J; bases not matched to a gene: 6. The CDR3 sequence is CASSLWDRADTQYF. Here the CDR3 DNA reads TGTGCCAGCAGCCTATGGGACAGGGCGGATACGCAGTATTTT.

V and J are TRBV7-8 and TRBJ2-5, with D perhaps given as TRBD1 or TRBD2 (6 bases each). The V and J ends lost 8 bases and 2 bases respectively, with 15 bases between them. This CDR3 region has 14 residues. CDR1 and CDR2 from the germline V gene are SGHVS and FQNEAQ. The CDR3 coding sequence is TGTGCCAGCCCGGGGAAAGGGGGGCAAGAGACCCAGTACTTC. It is translated as CASPGKGGQETQYF.

The chain is built from TRBV4-1 and TRBJ2-3; D is perhaps TRBD2 (5 bases). CDR1 is MGHRA, CDR2 YSYEKL, per germline. V was pared by 3 bases and J by 7 bases, with 8 bases between. The CDR3 totals 12 residues. The chain's CDR3 is CASSHLDYTQYF. The DNA for the CDR3 is TGCGCCAGCAGCCACCTGGACTATACGCAGTATTTT.